The clone carrying this T cell receptor beta chain has only a few counts. Its antigen is not known. The data belong to a study of cytomegalovirus exposure and HLA in healthy donors. The assay was immunoSEQ multiplex PCR, and TCRdb's table has in-frame clones only and misses some. The data show around 300,000 clones, roughly nine tenths seen once. Study-wide results and limits: As confirmed in vitro, a few CMV-associated chains were specific for CMV antigens. While the bulk of TCR sequences proved rare, some public TCRs turned up in many donors.

The CDR3 is 13 residues long. Germline CDR1 SGHTA, CDR2 FQGNSA. With 6 bases removed from V and 5 bases from J, the gap between germline ends came to 13 bases. The origin of this receptor is a woman aged 25 to 45 in good health and CMV-seropositive. The source material was PBMCs. The chain couples TRBV7-2 to TRBJ2-5; no reliable D call. CDR3 nucleotides: TGTGCCAGCAGTCCCTCTCCCACTGAGACCCAGTACTTC. The encoded protein is CASSPSPTETQYF.